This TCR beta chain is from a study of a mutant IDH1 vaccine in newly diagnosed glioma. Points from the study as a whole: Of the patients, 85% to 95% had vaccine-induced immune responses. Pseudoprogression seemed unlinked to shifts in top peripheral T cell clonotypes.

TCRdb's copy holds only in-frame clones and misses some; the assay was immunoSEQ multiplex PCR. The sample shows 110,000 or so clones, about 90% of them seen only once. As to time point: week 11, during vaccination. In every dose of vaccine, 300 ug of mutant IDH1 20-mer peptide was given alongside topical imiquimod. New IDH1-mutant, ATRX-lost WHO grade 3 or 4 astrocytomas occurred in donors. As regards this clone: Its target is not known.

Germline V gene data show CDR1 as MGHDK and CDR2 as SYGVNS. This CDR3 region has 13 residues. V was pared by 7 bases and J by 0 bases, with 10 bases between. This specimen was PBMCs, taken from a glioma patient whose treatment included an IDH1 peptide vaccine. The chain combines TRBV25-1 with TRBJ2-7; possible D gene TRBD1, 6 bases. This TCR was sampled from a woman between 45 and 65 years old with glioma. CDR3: CASTGVSSYEQYF. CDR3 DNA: TGTGCCAGCACAGGGGTCTCCTCCTACGAGCAGTACTTC.